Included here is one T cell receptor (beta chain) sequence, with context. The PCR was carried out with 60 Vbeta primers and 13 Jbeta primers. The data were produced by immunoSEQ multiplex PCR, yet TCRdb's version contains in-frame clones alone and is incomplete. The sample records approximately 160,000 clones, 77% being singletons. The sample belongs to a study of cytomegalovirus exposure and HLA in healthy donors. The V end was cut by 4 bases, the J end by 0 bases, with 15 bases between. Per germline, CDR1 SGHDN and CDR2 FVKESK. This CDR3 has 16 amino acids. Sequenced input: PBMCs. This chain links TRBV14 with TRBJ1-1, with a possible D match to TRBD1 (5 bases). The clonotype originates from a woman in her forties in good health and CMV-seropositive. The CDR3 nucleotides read TGTGCCAGCAGCCGATGGACAACGGCCCTGAACACTGAAGCTTTCTTT. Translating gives CASSRWTTALNTEAFF.